This entry lists 21 T cell receptor beta chains sequenced from one sample in a study of response to subunit inactivated influenza vaccine. TCRdb passed the RT-PCR reads through MiXCR, listing each CDR3 protein once. The sample carries under 550,000 distinct CDR3 sequences, roughly 7.6% recorded once. Sequencing used PBMCs from blood, obtained 23 to 25 months after vaccination. The receptors come from a man aged 50 to 69 who received an inactivated influenza vaccine.

In this sample, this clonotype turned up many times. The chain combines TRBV29-1 with TRBJ2-1, with 14 bases aligning to TRBD2. Per germline, CDR1 SQVTM and CDR2 ANQGSEA. With V trimmed by 1 base and J by 8 bases, 10 bases remained unmatched. The CDR3 contains 17 residues. The CDR3 loop is CSVEGRGLAGVFDEQFF. DNA of the CDR3: TGCAGCGTTGAAGGCCGGGGACTAGCGGGAGTCTTCGATGAGCAGTTCTTC.

This clonotype appeared many times. V and J are TRBV5-4 and TRBJ2-1, with D hard to call. The V end lost 4 bases, the J end lost 0 bases, and 8 bases lay between the germline ends. In germline, CDR1 is SGHNT, CDR2 YYREEE (reference sequence). The CDR3 consists of 14 residues. The CDR3 is CASSPENSYNEQFF. The CDR3 bases are TGTGCCAGCAGCCCGGAGAACTCCTACAATGAGCAGTTCTTC.

V is TRBV3-1 and J is TRBJ2-1; D is unresolved. CDR3 length: 13 amino acids. V was shortened by 4 bases and J by 7 bases, with 11 bases between the two germline ends. In germline, CDR1 is LGHDT, CDR2 YNNKEL (reference sequence). For the CDR3, the DNA is TGTGCCAGCAGCCCCGGGTCTTGGAATGAGCAGTTCTTC. This sequence encodes CASSPGSWNEQFF.

With regard to this clonotype: One end of the junction does not line up with germline, which may come from a read error. The chain couples TRBV20-1 to TRBJ2-2; TRBD2 is a possible D gene (6 bases). This CDR3 is built from 15 residues. Looked up from germline, CDR1 is DFQATT and CDR2 is SNEGSKA (reference sequence). CDR3 protein: CSARVFPANTGGLFF. CDR3 nucleotides: TGCAGTGCTAGAGTCTTTCCCGCGAACACCGGGGGGCTGTTTTTT.

This clonotype turned up a few times. The chain couples TRBV20-1 to TRBJ2-1, with 11 bases that match TRBD1. Trimming at V came to 7 bases and at J to 8 bases, leaving 10 bases not matched to a gene. Looked up from germline, CDR1 is DFQATT and CDR2 is SNEGSKA (reference sequence). This CDR3 has 14 amino acids. CDR3 nucleotides: TGCAGTGTATGGGACAGGGGGATTATGGATGAGCAGTTCTTC. Its translation: CSVWDRGIMDEQFF.

V gene TRBV7-8 combines with J gene TRBJ1-1; D remains unclear. Looked up from germline, CDR1 is SGHVS and CDR2 is FQNEAQ. V was pared by 0 bases and J by 0 bases, with 8 bases between. The CDR3 has 15 residues. As DNA, the CDR3 is TGTGCCAGCAGCTTAGCCCCTGCGGTGAACACTGAAGCTTTCTTT. Its protein product is CASSLAPAVNTEAFF.

V gene TRBV13 combines with J gene TRBJ1-4; D unclear. This CDR3 has 13 residues. Trimming took off 5 bases at V and 2 bases at J, with 6 bases between the two ends. Germline-derived CDR1 and CDR2 are PRHDT and FYEKMQ (reference sequence). The CDR3 coding sequence is TGTGCCAGCAGCCTCCGCACTAATGAAAAACTGTTTTTT. Translated: CASSLRTNEKLFF. Drawing the rest from reference TRBV13 and TRBJ1-4, the complete variable domain is AAGVIQSPRHLIKEKRETATLKCYPIPRHDTVYWYQQGPGQDPQFLISFYEKMQSDKGSIPDRFSAQQFSDYHSELNMSSLELGDSALYFCASSLRTNEKLFFGSGTQLSVL.

The table lists this clonotype with a few counts. CDR3 sequence (DNA): TGTGCCAGCAGCCCCACCGGAGGGGACTTTGCCTACGAGCAGTACTTC. Its translation is CASSPTGGDFAYEQYF. The chain links TRBV9 to TRBJ2-7; perhaps TRBD2 as D (6 bases). The V end lost 4 bases, the J end lost 2 bases, and 19 bases lay between the germline ends. CDR3 size: 16 residues. The germline CDR1 and CDR2 sequences are SGDLS and YYNGEE.

This clonotype was picked up a small number of times. The V gene is TRBV20-1, the J gene TRBJ1-1; D ambiguous. CDR1 is DFQATT and CDR2 is SNEGSKA in the germline V gene (reference sequence). CDR3 length: 12 residues. Trimming shortened V by 3 bases and J by 3 bases, and 8 bases separated the two germline ends. The CDR3 here is CSASSGDTEAFF. DNA for the CDR3: TGCAGTGCTAGTTCCGGGGACACTGAAGCTTTCTTT.

This clonotype has a handful of counts. The rearrangement links TRBV11-2 to TRBJ2-3; TRBD2 matches 9 bases. J was trimmed by 1 base and V by 1 base; bases with no gene match: 6. Per germline, CDR1 SGHAT and CDR2 FQNNGV. This CDR3 contains 17 residues. In nucleotides, the CDR3 is TGTGCCAGCAGCTTAGGAACTAAGCGGGGGGGCACAGATACGCAGTATTTT. It encodes CASSLGTKRGGTDTQYF. The complete variable domain, with remaining parts taken from reference TRBV11-2 and TRBJ2-3, reads EAGVAQSPRYKIIEKRQSVAFWCNPISGHATLYWYQQILGQGPKLLIQFQNNGVVDDSQLPKDRFSAERLKGVDSTLKIQPAKLEDSAVYLCASSLGTKRGGTDTQYFGPGTRLTVL.

V usage is TRBV6-2 or TRBV6-3 and J usage is TRBJ2-3; D may be TRBD2 (6 bases). The CDR3 consists of 12 residues. Germline loops: CDR1 MNHEY, CDR2 SVGEGT. The V end lost 7 bases, the J end lost 5 bases, and 10 bases lay between the germline ends. This chain's CDR3 is CASKLGGDTQYF. The CDR3 DNA follows: TGTGCCAGCAAGCTCGGGGGAGATACGCAGTATTTT.

This clonotype occurred a few times. CDR3 sequence: CASSRPGIYNEQFF. The CDR3 region has the DNA TGCGCCAGCAGCCGACCAGGAATTTACAATGAGCAGTTCTTC. The chain recombines TRBV4-3 with TRBJ2-1; D is undetermined. V was trimmed by 4 bases and J by 4 bases, leaving 11 bases between them. In germline, CDR1 is LGHNA, CDR2 YSLEER. CDR3 length equals 14 residues.

This clonotype was observed a few times. This chain links TRBV18 with TRBJ2-3, with 8 bases lining up with TRBD2. The CDR3 spans 14 residues. CDR1 KGHSH and CDR2 LQKENI come from the germline V gene. V shed 0 bases, J shed 9 bases, and the junction held 5 bases outside the gene matches. CDR3 DNA: TGTGCCAGCTCACCACCGCGGGGGGCCCCGACGCAGTATTTT. Its translation is CASSPPRGAPTQYF.

This clonotype has just a few counts. This chain joins TRBV29-1 and TRBJ2-7; 9 nucleotides line up with TRBD1. Germline CDR1 and CDR2: SQVTM and ANQGSEA. The CDR3 covers 13 residues. J lost 5 bases, V lost 7 bases, and 9 bases had no gene match. This CDR3 reads CSARQGGRHEQYF. DNA of the CDR3: TGCAGCGCGCGACAGGGGGGGCGTCACGAGCAGTACTTC.

This clonotype showed up many times. The V and J genes are TRBV5-4 and TRBJ1-2; 11 nucleotides align to TRBD1. The CDR3 extends over 17 amino acids. The J segment lost 4 bases and the V segment lost 0 bases, leaving 8 bases of the junction unmatched. Germline CDR1 SGHNT, CDR2 YYREEE (reference sequence). CDR3: CASSLGTPGQGGYGYTF. CDR3 nucleotide sequence: TGTGCCAGCAGCTTGGGGACTCCGGGACAGGGGGGCTATGGCTACACCTTC.

This clonotype was detected many times. J is TRBJ2-5 and V is TRBV7-2; 7 positions agree with TRBD1. The length of the CDR3 is 16 residues. Germline V gene lookup returns CDR1 SGHTA and CDR2 FQGNSA. After removal of 2 bases from V and 4 bases from J, the junction contained 10 bases not matched to a gene. CDR3 region: CASSLRIGTAGETQYF. In DNA, the CDR3 is TGTGCCAGCAGCTTAAGAATAGGGACAGCCGGAGAGACCCAGTACTTC.

The CDR3 is CASSRTPPIAYNEQFF. For the CDR3, the DNA is TGTGCCAGCAGCCGGACCCCACCAATTGCCTACAATGAGCAGTTCTTC. The V call is TRBV27, the J call TRBJ2-1; D is uncertain. V lost 6 bases, J lost 2 bases, and 17 bases lay in between. Germline V lookup: CDR1 MNHEY, CDR2 SMNVEV (reference sequence). CDR3 length: 16 residues.

This clonotype was picked up a small number of times. V and J are TRBV7-8 and TRBJ2-5; D call uncertain. The germline V and J ends were trimmed by 5 bases and 5 bases, with 15 bases remaining between them. CDR1 is SGHVS, CDR2 FQNEAQ, per germline. The CDR3 runs to 14 residues. The CDR3 DNA reads TGTGCCAGCAGCATGCTTGGAGTTGTGGAGACCCAGTACTTC. It specifies CASSMLGVVETQYF.

This chain's CDR3 is CATSIGGRGYTF. CDR3 coding DNA: TGTGCCACCAGCATAGGGGGCCGGGGCTACACCTTC. V gene TRBV15 combines with J gene TRBJ1-2; TRBD1 matches at 7 bases. The CDR3 has 12 residues. The junction had 4 bases not matched to a gene; V was cut back by 4 bases and J by 8 bases. Germline values: CDR1 LNHNV, CDR2 YYDKDF (reference sequence).

This clonotype appeared many times. J is TRBJ2-7 and V is TRBV12-3 or TRBV12-4; D is ambiguous. Trimming shortened V by 0 bases and J by 5 bases, and 5 bases separated the two germline ends. This CDR3 is 12 amino acids long. CDR3 residues: CASSLARDEQYF. As DNA, the CDR3 is TGTGCCAGCAGTTTAGCTCGGGACGAGCAGTACTTC.

This clonotype occurred many times. The gene calls are TRBV12-3 or TRBV12-4 and TRBJ2-5, with unresolved D. The CDR3 totals 13 residues. V lost 3 bases, J lost 7 bases, and 12 bases lay in between. CDR3: CASSLGGLGTQYF. Written as DNA, the CDR3 is TGTGCCAGCAGTTTGGGTGGGTTGGGGACCCAGTACTTC.